The 7 T cell receptor beta chains given below trace back to one sample, sequenced in a study of blood T cell repertoires in COVID-19. The method was immunoSEQ multiplex PCR; TCRdb's version includes in-frame clones alone and lacks a portion of them. The repertoire holds about 250,000 clones, with about 88% as singletons. Specimen: peripheral blood. The receptor set was obtained from a woman in her thirties or forties who had recovered from COVID-19.

V usage is TRBV19 and J usage is TRBJ2-4; unclear D gene. The CDR3 is 16 amino acids. V was trimmed by 5 bases and J by 0 bases, leaving 14 bases between them. Germline V CDR1 and CDR2: LNHDA, SQIVND (reference sequence). CDR3: CASSPLGYGAKNIQYF. In DNA form, the CDR3 reads TGTGCCAGTAGTCCCTTGGGCTACGGAGCCAAAAACATTCAGTACTTC.

This chain joins TRBV24-1 and TRBJ2-1, with 7 bases lining up with TRBD2. The CDR3 consists of 12 residues. The ends lost 10 bases at V and 7 bases at J; junction bases unmatched: 6. Germline CDR1 reads KGHDR; CDR2 reads SFDVKD. CDR3 sequence (DNA): TGTGCCACAGCGCGGGAGCTGAATGAGCAGTTCTTC. It yields the protein CATARELNEQFF.

The CDR3 here is CASSPSGRAYNEQFF. The CDR3 bases are TGTGCCAGCAGCCCCAGCGGGAGGGCCTACAATGAGCAGTTCTTC. The chain links TRBV7-2 to TRBJ2-1, with 10 bases lining up with TRBD2. CDR1 and CDR2 (germline): SGHTA, FQGNSA. The CDR3 length is 15 residues. With 5 bases clipped from V and 2 bases from J, the junction kept 3 bases outside the gene matches. Drawing the rest from reference TRBV7-2 and TRBJ2-1, the complete variable domain is GAGVSQSPSNKVTEKGKDVELRCDPISGHTALYWYRQSLGQGLEFLIYFQGNSAPDKSGLPSDRFSAERTGGSVSTLTIQRTQQEDSAVYLCASSPSGRAYNEQFFGPGTRLTVL.

DNA for the CDR3: TGTGCCAGTAGTAGAGGAGGGGCCGCCGAGTCGGGGGCCAACGTCCTGACTTTC. Protein product: CASSRGGAAESGANVLTF. The chain links TRBV19 to TRBJ2-6; perhaps TRBD2 as D (6 bases). Germline V gene data show CDR1 as LNHDA and CDR2 as SQIVND (reference sequence). The CDR3 spans 18 residues. Between the trimmed V and J ends, which lost 4 bases and 4 bases, there was a span of 20 bases.

This chain links TRBV11-3 with TRBJ2-1, with 10 positions matching TRBD2. The J segment lost 8 bases and the V segment lost 2 bases, leaving 15 bases of the junction unmatched. The CDR3 has 18 amino acids. The germline V gene encodes CDR1 SGHNT and CDR2 YENEEA. This CDR3 reads CASSLKGGLAGAFDEQFF. The CDR3 DNA sequence: TGTGCCAGCAGCTTAAAGGGGGGGCTAGCGGGAGCCTTCGATGAGCAGTTCTTC.

The chain uses TRBV11-2 and TRBJ2-7, with 8 bases fitting TRBD2. CDR3 length: 14 amino acids. V was clipped by 2 bases and J by 2 bases; unmatched bases: 2. Germline CDR1 SGHAT, CDR2 FQNNGV. CDR3 coding DNA: TGTGCCAGCAGCTTACAGGGACTAGCCTACGAGCAGTACTTC. It specifies CASSLQGLAYEQYF.

This chain links TRBV5-8 with TRBJ2-2; 8 nucleotides match TRBD1. V lost 4 bases to trimming and J lost 4 bases; unmatched junction nucleotides: 15. CDR1 and CDR2 from the germline V gene are SGHTS and YDEGEE. The CDR3 runs to 18 residues. The CDR3 region is CASSRIRSGTGLTGELFF. The CDR3 nucleotides are TGTGCCAGCAGCCGGATCAGATCTGGGACAGGACTCACCGGGGAGCTGTTTTTT.